This is a list of T cell receptor beta chains from one sample in a study of read filtering for tumor transcriptome and immune sequencing. TCRdb reprocessed the reads via MiXCR and lists one record per CDR3 protein. Of 130,000 or so distinct CDR3 sequences in the sample, about 13% were seen once. Sequencing was done on a sample of a population of CD138-negative cells sorted from bone marrow. The receptors were gathered from a donor aged 40 or over with multiple myeloma. Each CDR3 is given with its conserved first and last residue. Each record gives: D gene, V gene, clone size, J gene, CDR3 DNA, CDR3 protein. The D gene is left open where the match is weak. Size tells how often a clone was seen (once, few, many) or the class of an expanded clone, and some rows leave it out.

NA,TRBV24-1,NA,TRBJ2-5,TGTGCCACCAGTGACTTTGTGGGGGCTAGGGAGACCCAGTACTTC,CATSDFVGARETQYF
TRBD2,TRBV7-2,many,TRBJ2-1,TGTGCCAGCACCAAACCCCCGGGAGGGAGAAACAATGAGCAGTTCTTC,CASTKPPGGRNNEQFF
NA,TRBV7-3,NA,TRBJ2-2,TGTGCCAGCAGCTTAGATATCGGGTCGCACACCGGGGAGCTGTTTTTT,CASSLDIGSHTGELFF
NA,TRBV12-3/TRBV12-4,many,TRBJ1-2,TGTGCCAGCAGTACCGCCGGGACGAAGATTGGCTACACCTTC,CASSTAGTKIGYTF
TRBD1,TRBV5-1,many,TRBJ1-1,TGCGCCAGCAGCTGGGACAGGGGGAGCACTGAAGCTTTCTTT,CASSWDRGSTEAFF
NA,TRBV6-2/TRBV6-3,few,TRBJ2-1,TGTGCCAGCAGCATTACCGGTAGAGCGCCCAATGAGCAGTTCTTC,CASSITGRAPNEQFF
NA,TRBV6-2/TRBV6-3,NA,TRBJ2-1,TGTGCCAGCCGCGAAAGCGGTAGCTCCTACAATGAGCAGTTCTTC,CASRESGSSYNEQFF
NA,TRBV19,NA,TRBJ1-2,TGTGCCAGTAGTAAGGCGGAATTTGGCTACACCTTC,CASSKAEFGYTF
NA,TRBV7-9,many,TRBJ2-4,TGTGCCAGCAGCCTACAGCCAGGAACCAAAAACATTCAGTACTTC,CASSLQPGTKNIQYF
NA,TRBV5-1,many,TRBJ2-3,TGCGCCAGCAGTGAGTCACGGACAGATACGCAGTATTTT,CASSESRTDTQYF
NA,TRBV3-1,many,TRBJ2-1,TGTGCCAGCAGCCTATCACGCCTTGAGCAGTTCTTC,CASSLSRLEQFF
NA,TRBV27,many,TRBJ2-4,TGTGCCACCCGCCGTACAGGGAAAGGCATTCAGTACTTC,CATRRTGKGIQYF
NA,TRBV29-1,many,TRBJ2-1,TGCAGCGTACCCCGAGACCTAGGCTTTGGTGAGCAGTTCTTC,CSVPRDLGFGEQFF
NA,TRBV3-1,many,TRBJ2-1,TGTGCCAGCAGCCACCACGGCAAGGGACAATCATCATCATATGAGCAGTTCTTC,CASSHHGKGQSSSYEQFF
NA,TRBV2,many,TRBJ2-3,TGTGCCAGCAGAGACAGGTGGGGCACAGATACGCAGTATTTT,CASRDRWGTDTQYF
NA,TRBV2,many,TRBJ1-5,TGTGCCAGCTGTGGCACCAGCAATCAGCCCCAGCATTTT,CASCGTSNQPQHF
NA,TRBV24-1,many,TRBJ2-7,TGTGCCACCAGTGATTCAGGACAGTTTCGGCAGTACTTC,CATSDSGQFRQYF
NA,TRBV30,many,TRBJ2-7,TGTGCCTGGAGCACGGGCACTCCATGGGAGCAGTACTTC,CAWSTGTPWEQYF
TRBD2,TRBV14,many,TRBJ2-1,TGTGCCAGCAGCCCAACGGGACTAGAAGACAATGAGCAGTTCTTC,CASSPTGLEDNEQFF
NA,TRBV5-4,NA,TRBJ2-2,TGTGCCAGCCGAGCTAGACCCGGGGAGCTGTTTTTT,CASRARPGELFF
TRBD2,TRBV27,NA,TRBJ2-3,TGTGCCAGCGGACGGACTAGCGGGAGTTTGACAGATACGCAGTATTTT,CASGRTSGSLTDTQYF
NA,TRBV5-1,many,TRBJ2-3,TGCGCCAGCAGCACGAATGGGGGGCCCAGCGCAGATACGCAGTATTTT,CASSTNGGPSADTQYF
NA,TRBV10-3,many,TRBJ2-1,TGTGCCATCAGTGCCGCCCCACCCCGGGACCCCAATGAGCAGTTCTTC,CAISAAPPRDPNEQFF
TRBD2,TRBV7-9,many,TRBJ2-1,TGTGCCAGCAGCCGTTGGTTAGCGGGCTCGAACAATGAGCAGTTCTTC,CASSRWLAGSNNEQFF
NA,TRBV7-2,many,TRBJ2-1,TGTGCCAGCAGCGCCCGAGGGGCGCTCTACAATGAGCAGTTCTTC,CASSARGALYNEQFF
TRBD2,TRBV7-2,many,TRBJ2-1,TGTGCCAGCAGCTGGGGGGACTACTCGGAGCAGTTCTTC,CASSWGDYSEQFF
TRBD1,TRBV29-1,many,TRBJ2-5,TGCAGCGGAGGACAGGGGGCCTCAGAGACCCAGTACTTC,CSGGQGASETQYF
TRBD2,TRBV20-1,many,TRBJ2-4,TGCAGTGCTAGTGAGGGTGGACTAGCGGGAGCCCAAATAGCCAAAAACATTCAGTACTTC,CSASEGGLAGAQIAKNIQYF
TRBD2,TRBV11-2,many,TRBJ2-1,TGTGCCAGCAGCTTAGGCAGACAAAGTGGACTAGCGGATGAGCAGTTCTTC,CASSLGRQSGLADEQFF
NA,TRBV7-9,NA,TRBJ2-7,TGTGCCAGCAGCTTAGTCCCCGACAGCTCCTACGAGCAGTACTTC,CASSLVPDSSYEQYF
NA,TRBV20-1,many,TRBJ1-4,TGCAGTGCTAGAGACGGTCAGGCCATAGGTGGAAAACTGTTTTTT,CSARDGQAIGGKLFF
NA,TRBV19,many,TRBJ2-7,TGTGCCAGTAGTATAGACGGACCATTCTACGAGCAGTACTTC,CASSIDGPFYEQYF
NA,TRBV7-9,many,TRBJ1-1,TGTGCCAGCAGCCGCGGGACCTGGAACACTGAAGCTTTCTTT,CASSRGTWNTEAFF
NA,TRBV7-8,NA,TRBJ1-1,TGTGCCAGCAGCCTAAGGCGGGTGAACACTGAAGCTTTCTTT,CASSLRRVNTEAFF
NA,TRBV20-1,many,TRBJ1-1,TGCAGTGCTAAGAGACAGGCGGAGGTAAAAGCTTTCTTT,CSAKRQAEVKAFF
NA,TRBV20-1,many,TRBJ2-1,TGCAGTGCTAGCGACCAGGAGGGGGTCAATGAGCAGTTCTTC,CSASDQEGVNEQFF
NA,TRBV7-6,many,TRBJ2-7,TGTGCCAGCGGTTGGGACCCCGCCTACGAGCAGTACTTC,CASGWDPAYEQYF
NA,TRBV11-2,many,TRBJ1-2,TGTGCCAGCAGCTTAGTACCACAGGGAAGGGATGGCTACACCTTC,CASSLVPQGRDGYTF
NA,TRBV5-4,many,TRBJ2-3,TGTGCCAGCAGCTTCCGGGACCTCACAGATACGCAGTATTTT,CASSFRDLTDTQYF
TRBD1,TRBV7-3,NA,TRBJ1-3,TGTGCCAGCAGCCCGGGACAGAGCTCTGGAAACACCATATATTTT,CASSPGQSSGNTIYF
TRBD2,TRBV19,many,TRBJ2-3,TGTGCCAGTAGGCCTACTAGCGGGAGTACGCAGTATTTT,CASRPTSGSTQYF
NA,TRBV3-1,many,TRBJ2-3,TGTGCCAGCAGCCAAGAAGGGCTCCTCCGTCGGACAGATACGCAGTATTTT,CASSQEGLLRRTDTQYF
NA,TRBV7-8,many,TRBJ2-1,TGTGCCAGCAGCCTGGACTGGAGCTCCTACAATGAGCAGTTCTTC,CASSLDWSSYNEQFF
NA,TRBV4-3,many,TRBJ1-6,TGCGCCAGCAGCCAAGACGGAGGGTATTCACCCCTCCACTTT,CASSQDGGYSPLHF
NA,TRBV12-3/TRBV12-4,few,TRBJ1-5,TGTGCCAGCAGTACAGGGAATCAGCCCCAGCATTTT,CASSTGNQPQHF
NA,TRBV5-1,many,TRBJ2-6,TGCGCCAGCAGCTTGGAAGGGGTCCCTGGGGCCAACGTCCTGACTTTC,CASSLEGVPGANVLTF
NA,TRBV14,many,TRBJ2-1,TGTGCCAGCAGTCCGAGGGCGGTTGGGAATGAGCAGTTCTTC,CASSPRAVGNEQFF
NA,TRBV12-3/TRBV12-4,once,TRBJ2-6,TGTGCCAGCAAGGACTCTGGGGCCAACGTCCTGACTTTC,CASKDSGANVLTF
NA,TRBV6-1,many,TRBJ2-2,TGTGCCAGCAGTGTTTCGGAGGACACCGGGGAGCTGTTTTTT,CASSVSEDTGELFF
TRBD2,TRBV7-2,many,TRBJ2-2,TGTGCCAGCACCCTAACTAGCGGGAACACCGGGGAGCTGTTTTTT,CASTLTSGNTGELFF
TRBD2,TRBV7-2,few,TRBJ2-1,TGTGCCAGCAGCTCCCTCTTCGGACTAGCGGGAGGGCCCCTTTGGGACAATGAGCAGTTCTTC,CASSSLFGLAGGPLWDNEQFF
NA,TRBV5-1,many,TRBJ1-1,TGCGCCAGCAGCTCGCCGGGACCGAACACTGAAGCTTTCTTT,CASSSPGPNTEAFF
NA,TRBV30,many,TRBJ1-5,TGTGCCTGGGGGACGGACAATCAGCCCCAGCATTTT,CAWGTDNQPQHF
NA,TRBV7-6,many,TRBJ2-1,TGTGCCAGCAGTAAAGAAAATGAGCAGTTCTTC,CASSKENEQFF
TRBD1,TRBV19,few,TRBJ2-1,TGTGCCAGTAGTGTGAACAGGGGCAATGAGCAGTTCTTC,CASSVNRGNEQFF
TRBD2,TRBV24-1,many,TRBJ2-5,TGTGCCACCAGTGACCCTGGGACTAGCGGGATGATCCAAGAGACCCAGTACTTC,CATSDPGTSGMIQETQYF
NA,TRBV6-5,many,TRBJ2-3,TGTGCCAGCAGACCCCCCCAGCGAGATACGCAGTATTTT,CASRPPQRDTQYF
NA,TRBV5-6,many,TRBJ2-2,TGTGCCAGCAGCTTAGGTTTTGGTGTTACCGGGGAGCTGTTTTTT,CASSLGFGVTGELFF
NA,TRBV20-1,few,TRBJ2-1,TGCAGTGCTAGAGATAGTCCCGACTCCCCCGACTACAATGAGCAGTTCTTC,CSARDSPDSPDYNEQFF
NA,TRBV10-3,many,TRBJ2-2,TGTGCCATCTCCAGGGCGCGGACCGGGGAGCTGTTTTTT,CAISRARTGELFF